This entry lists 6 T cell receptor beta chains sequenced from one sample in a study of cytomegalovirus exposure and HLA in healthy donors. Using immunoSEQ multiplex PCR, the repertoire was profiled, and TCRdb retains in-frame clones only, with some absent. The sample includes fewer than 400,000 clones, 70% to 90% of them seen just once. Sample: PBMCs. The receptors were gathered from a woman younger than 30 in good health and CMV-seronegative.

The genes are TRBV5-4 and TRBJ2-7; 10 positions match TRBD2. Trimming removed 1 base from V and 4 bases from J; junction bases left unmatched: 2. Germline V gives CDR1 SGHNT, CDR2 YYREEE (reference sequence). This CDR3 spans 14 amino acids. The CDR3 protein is CASSLTTSGYEQYF. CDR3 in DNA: TGTGCCAGCAGCTTGACGACTAGCGGGTACGAGCAGTACTTC. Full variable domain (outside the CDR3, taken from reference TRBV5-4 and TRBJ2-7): ETGVTQSPTHLIKTRGQQVTLRCSSQSGHNTVSWYQQALGQGPQFIFQYYREEENGRGNFPPRFSGLQFPNYSSELNVNALELDDSALYLCASSLTTSGYEQYFGPGTRLTVT.

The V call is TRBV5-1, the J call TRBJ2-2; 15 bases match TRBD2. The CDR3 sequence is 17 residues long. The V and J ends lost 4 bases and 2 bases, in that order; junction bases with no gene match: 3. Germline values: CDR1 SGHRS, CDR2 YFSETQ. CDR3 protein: CASSRGLAGGNTGELFF. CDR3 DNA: TGCGCCAGCAGCAGGGGACTAGCGGGAGGTAACACCGGGGAGCTGTTTTTT.

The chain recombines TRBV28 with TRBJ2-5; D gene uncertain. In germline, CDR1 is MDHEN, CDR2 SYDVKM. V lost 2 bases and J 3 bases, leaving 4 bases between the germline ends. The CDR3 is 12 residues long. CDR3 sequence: CASSLAEETQYF. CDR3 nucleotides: TGTGCCAGCAGTTTAGCGGAAGAGACCCAGTACTTC.

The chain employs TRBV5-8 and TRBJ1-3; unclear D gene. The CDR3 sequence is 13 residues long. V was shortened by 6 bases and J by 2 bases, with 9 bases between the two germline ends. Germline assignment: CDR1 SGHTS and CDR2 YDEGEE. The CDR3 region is CASNEATGNTIYF. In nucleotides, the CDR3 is TGTGCCAGCAACGAGGCAACTGGAAACACCATATATTTT.

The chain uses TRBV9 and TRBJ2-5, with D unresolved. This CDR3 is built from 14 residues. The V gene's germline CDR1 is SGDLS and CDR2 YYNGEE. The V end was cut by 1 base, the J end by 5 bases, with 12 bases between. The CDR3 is CASSVSGSSETQYF. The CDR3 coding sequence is TGTGCCAGCAGCGTATCAGGTAGTTCGGAGACCCAGTACTTC.

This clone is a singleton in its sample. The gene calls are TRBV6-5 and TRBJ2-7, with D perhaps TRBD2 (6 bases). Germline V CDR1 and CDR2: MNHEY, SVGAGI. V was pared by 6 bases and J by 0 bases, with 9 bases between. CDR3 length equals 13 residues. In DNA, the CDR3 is TGTGCCAGCAGGGAGGGAGGCTCCTACGAGCAGTACTTC. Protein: CASREGGSYEQYF.